This T cell receptor beta chain was identified during a study of control samples from healthy donors and cancer patients. Libraries were prepared by immunoSEQ multiplex PCR; TCRdb keeps only in-frame clonotypes and omits some of them. The sample gives some 140,000 clones, 90% to 95% of which show up once; more than 13% is in the top ten. This CDR3 contains 20 residues. The V gene lost 2 bases and the J gene lost 1 base, with 24 bases spanning the gap. Germline V lookup: CDR1 PRHDT, CDR2 FYEKMQ (reference sequence). The clonotype originates from a man aged 55 to 70 with colorectal cancer. The specimen sequenced was PBMCs. This sequence joins TRBV13 and TRBJ2-1; D possibly corresponds to TRBD2 (6 bases). DNA of the CDR3: TGTGCCAGCAGCTTAAGAGGTGCGGGCCCCGGGACTGGGTCCTACAATGAGCAGTTCTTC. It translates to CASSLRGAGPGTGSYNEQFF. Filled out from reference TRBV13 and TRBJ2-1, the complete variable domain reads AAGVIQSPRHLIKEKRETATLKCYPIPRHDTVYWYQQGPGQDPQFLISFYEKMQSDKGSIPDRFSAQQFSDYHSELNMSSLELGDSALYFCASSLRGAGPGTGSYNEQFFGPGTRLTVL.